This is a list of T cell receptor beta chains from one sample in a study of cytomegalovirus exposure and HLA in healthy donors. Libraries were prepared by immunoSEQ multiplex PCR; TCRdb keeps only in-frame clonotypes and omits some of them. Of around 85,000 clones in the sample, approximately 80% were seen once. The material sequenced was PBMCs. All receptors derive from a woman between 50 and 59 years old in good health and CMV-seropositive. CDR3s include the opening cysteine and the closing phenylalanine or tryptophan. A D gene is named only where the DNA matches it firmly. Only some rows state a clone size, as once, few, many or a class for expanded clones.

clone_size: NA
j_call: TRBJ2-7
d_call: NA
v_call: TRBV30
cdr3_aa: CAWSRGNSYEQYF
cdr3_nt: TGTGCCTGGAGTAGGGGGAACTCCTACGAGCAGTACTTC

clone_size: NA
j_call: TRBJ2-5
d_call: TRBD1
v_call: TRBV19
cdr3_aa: CASSAQTGLTETQYF
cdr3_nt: TGTGCCAGTAGTGCCCAGACAGGGCTCACAGAGACCCAGTACTTC

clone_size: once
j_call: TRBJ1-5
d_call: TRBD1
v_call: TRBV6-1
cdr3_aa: CASSEAGQSNQPQHF
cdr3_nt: TGTGCCAGCAGTGAAGCGGGACAGAGCAATCAGCCCCAGCATTTT

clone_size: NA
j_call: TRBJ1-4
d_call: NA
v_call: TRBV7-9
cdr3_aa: CASSLIVDEKLFF
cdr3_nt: TGTGCCAGCAGCTTAATTGTAGATGAAAAACTGTTTTTT

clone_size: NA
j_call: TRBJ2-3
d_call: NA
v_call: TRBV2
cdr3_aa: CASSEQGSTDTQYF
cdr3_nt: TGTGCCAGCAGTGAACAGGGGAGCACAGATACGCAGTATTTT

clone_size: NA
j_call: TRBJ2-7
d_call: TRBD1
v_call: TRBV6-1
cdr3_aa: CASSARGQASYEQYF
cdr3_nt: TGTGCCAGCAGCGCGAGAGGACAGGCCTCCTACGAGCAGTACTTC

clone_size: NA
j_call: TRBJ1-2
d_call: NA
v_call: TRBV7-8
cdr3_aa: CASSFGGARYGYTF
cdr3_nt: TGTGCCAGCAGCTTCGGGGGGGCGCGCTATGGCTACACCTTC

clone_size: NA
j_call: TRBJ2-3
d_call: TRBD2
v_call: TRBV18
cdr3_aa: CASSPPAGGGTDTQYF
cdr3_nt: TGTGCCAGCTCACCACCGGCGGGAGGGGGCACAGATACGCAGTATTTT

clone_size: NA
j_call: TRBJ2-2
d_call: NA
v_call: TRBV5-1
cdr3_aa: CASSLRGSPNTGELFF
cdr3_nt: TGCGCCAGCAGCTTAAGGGGCAGCCCGAACACCGGGGAGCTGTTTTTT

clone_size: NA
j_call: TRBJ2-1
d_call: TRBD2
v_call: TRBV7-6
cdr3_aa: CASSYPPAGLGVNEQFF
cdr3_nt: TGTGCCAGCAGCTACCCCCCCGCCGGACTAGGGGTAAATGAGCAGTTCTTC

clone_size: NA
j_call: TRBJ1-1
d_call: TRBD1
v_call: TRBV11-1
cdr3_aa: CASSYSGTETEAFF
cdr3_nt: TGTGCCAGCAGCTACTCGGGGACAGAGACTGAAGCTTTCTTT

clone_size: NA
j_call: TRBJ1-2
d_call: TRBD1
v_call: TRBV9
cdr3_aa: CASSRGTATNYGYTF
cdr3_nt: TGTGCCAGCAGCCGGGGGACAGCGACTAACTATGGCTACACCTTC

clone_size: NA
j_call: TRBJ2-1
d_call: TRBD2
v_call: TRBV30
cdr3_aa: CAWRPSGGVYEQFF
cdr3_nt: TGTGCCTGGAGACCTAGCGGGGGGGTTTATGAGCAGTTCTTC

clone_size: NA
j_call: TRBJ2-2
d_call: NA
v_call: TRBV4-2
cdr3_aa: CASSQRGHGELFF
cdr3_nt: TGTGCCAGCAGCCAAAGGGGTCACGGGGAGCTGTTTTTT

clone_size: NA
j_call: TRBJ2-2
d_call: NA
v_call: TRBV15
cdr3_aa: CATSRVGPSGRELFF
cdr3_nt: TGTGCCACCAGCAGAGTTGGGCCCAGCGGGCGGGAGCTGTTTTTT

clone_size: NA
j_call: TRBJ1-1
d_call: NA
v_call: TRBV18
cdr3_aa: CASSSTVNTEAFF
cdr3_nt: TGTGCCAGCTCATCTACAGTGAACACTGAAGCTTTCTTT

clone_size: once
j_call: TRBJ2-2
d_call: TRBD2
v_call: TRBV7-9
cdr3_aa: CASSLESGRARAGELFF
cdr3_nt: TGTGCCAGCAGCCTCGAAAGCGGGAGGGCCCGGGCCGGGGAGCTGTTTTTT

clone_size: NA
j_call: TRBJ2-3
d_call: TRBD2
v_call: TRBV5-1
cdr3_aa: CASSSGLGLADTQYF
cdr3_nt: TGCGCCAGCAGCTCGGGACTAGGCTTGGCAGATACGCAGTATTTT

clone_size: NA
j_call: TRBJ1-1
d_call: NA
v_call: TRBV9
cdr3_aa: CASSVVRTWDFTEAFF
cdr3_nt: TGTGCCAGCAGCGTAGTAAGGACATGGGATTTCACTGAAGCTTTCTTT

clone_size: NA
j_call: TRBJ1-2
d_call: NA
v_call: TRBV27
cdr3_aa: CASSLWAGAGGYTF
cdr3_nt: TGTGCCAGCAGTTTATGGGCGGGGGCTGGTGGCTACACCTTC

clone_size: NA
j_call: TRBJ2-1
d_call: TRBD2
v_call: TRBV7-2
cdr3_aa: CASRGTSGGATYNEQFF
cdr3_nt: TGTGCCAGCCGAGGGACTAGCGGGGGGGCTACCTACAATGAGCAGTTCTTC

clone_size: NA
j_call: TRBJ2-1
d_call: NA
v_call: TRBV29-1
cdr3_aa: CSTGGERGGTYNEQFF
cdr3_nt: TGCAGCACAGGGGGGGAGCGAGGGGGTACCTACAATGAGCAGTTCTTC

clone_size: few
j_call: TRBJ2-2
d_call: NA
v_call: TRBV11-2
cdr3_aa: CASSLVGGYPGELFF
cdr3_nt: TGTGCCAGCAGCTTAGTAGGCGGGTATCCCGGGGAGCTGTTTTTT

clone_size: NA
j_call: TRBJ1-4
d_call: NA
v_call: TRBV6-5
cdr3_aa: CASKPGDFPTEKLFF
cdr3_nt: TGTGCCAGCAAGCCCGGGGACTTTCCTACTGAAAAACTGTTTTTT

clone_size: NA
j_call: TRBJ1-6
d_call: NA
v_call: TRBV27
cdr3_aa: CASSFSSGGIGSPLHF
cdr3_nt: TGTGCCAGCAGTTTCTCCTCCGGGGGGATTGGGTCACCCCTCCACTTT

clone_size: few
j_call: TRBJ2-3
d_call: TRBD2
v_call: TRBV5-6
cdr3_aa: CASSLGLAGVDTQYF
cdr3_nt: TGTGCCAGCAGCTTGGGACTAGCGGGGGTAGATACGCAGTATTTT

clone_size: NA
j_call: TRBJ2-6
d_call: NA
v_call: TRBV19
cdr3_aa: CASSGPRQSGPGANVLTF
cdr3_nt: TGTGCCAGTAGTGGCCCCAGACAATCAGGGCCAGGGGCCAACGTCCTGACTTTC

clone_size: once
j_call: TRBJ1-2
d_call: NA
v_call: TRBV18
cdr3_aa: CASSPLEGANYGYTF
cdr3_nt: TGTGCCAGCTCACCACTTGAGGGGGCTAACTATGGCTACACCTTC

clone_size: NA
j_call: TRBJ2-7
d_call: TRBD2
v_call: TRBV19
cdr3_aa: CASSIGGGAGEQYF
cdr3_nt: TGTGCCAGTAGTATAGGCGGGGGGGCAGGCGAGCAGTACTTC

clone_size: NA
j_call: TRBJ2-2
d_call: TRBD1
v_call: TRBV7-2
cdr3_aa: CASSTGTGGAGAGELFF
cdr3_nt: TGTGCCAGCAGCACGGGGACAGGGGGCGCCGGAGCCGGGGAGCTGTTTTTT

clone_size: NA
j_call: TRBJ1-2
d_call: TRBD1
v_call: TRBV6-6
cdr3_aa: CASSQQQGSYGYTF
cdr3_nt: TGTGCCAGCAGCCAACAACAGGGGTCCTATGGCTACACCTTC

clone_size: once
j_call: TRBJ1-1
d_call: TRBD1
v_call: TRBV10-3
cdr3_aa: CAIRPARQGVEAFF
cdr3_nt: TGTGCCATCAGGCCCGCTAGACAGGGGGTCGAAGCTTTCTTT

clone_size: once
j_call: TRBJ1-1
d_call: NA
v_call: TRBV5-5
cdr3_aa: CASSLRQARDTEAFF
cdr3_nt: TGTGCCAGCAGCTTGAGGCAGGCGAGGGACACTGAAGCTTTCTTT

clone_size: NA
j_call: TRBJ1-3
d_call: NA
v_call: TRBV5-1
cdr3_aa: CASSLSGSSGNTIYF
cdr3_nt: TGCGCCAGCAGCTTGTCCGGGAGTTCGGGAAACACCATATATTTT

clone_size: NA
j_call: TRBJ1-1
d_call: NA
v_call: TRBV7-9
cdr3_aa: CASSLDGFGWNTEAFF
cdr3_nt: TGTGCCAGCAGCTTAGATGGATTCGGGTGGAACACTGAAGCTTTCTTT

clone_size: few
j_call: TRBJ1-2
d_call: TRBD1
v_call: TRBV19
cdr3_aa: CASSVTGGLGSGYTF
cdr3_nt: TGTGCCAGTAGTGTGACAGGGGGATTAGGAAGTGGCTACACCTTC

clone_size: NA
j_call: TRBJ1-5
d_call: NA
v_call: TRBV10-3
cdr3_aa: CAIRAGGAGQPQHF
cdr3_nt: TGTGCCATCAGGGCGGGGGGGGCAGGTCAGCCCCAGCATTTT

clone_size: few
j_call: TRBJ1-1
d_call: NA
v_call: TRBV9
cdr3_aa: CASSVEVVGTEAFF
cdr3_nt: TGTGCCAGCAGCGTAGAGGTGGTGGGGACAGAAGCTTTCTTT

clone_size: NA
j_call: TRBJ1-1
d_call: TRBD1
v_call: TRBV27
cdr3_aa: CASSANRGVVNTEAFF
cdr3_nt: TGTGCCAGCAGCGCCAACAGGGGAGTTGTGAACACTGAAGCTTTCTTT

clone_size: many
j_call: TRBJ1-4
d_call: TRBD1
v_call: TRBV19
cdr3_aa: CASSGLGQGNEKLFF
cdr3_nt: TGTGCCAGTAGTGGTCTGGGACAGGGTAATGAAAAACTGTTTTTT

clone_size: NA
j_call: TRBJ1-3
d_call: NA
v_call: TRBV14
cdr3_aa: CASSFRGTSGNTIYF
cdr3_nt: TGTGCCAGCAGTTTTAGGGGTACCTCTGGAAACACCATATATTTT

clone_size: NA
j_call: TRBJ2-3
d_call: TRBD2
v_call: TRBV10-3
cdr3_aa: CAISESVAGIRDTQYF
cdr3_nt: TGTGCCATCAGTGAGTCCGTAGCGGGGATACGAGATACGCAGTATTTT

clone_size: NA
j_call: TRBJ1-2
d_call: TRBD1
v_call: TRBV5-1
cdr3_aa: CASSSQTGGHGYTF
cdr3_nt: TGCGCCAGCAGCTCCCAGACAGGGGGCCATGGCTACACCTTC

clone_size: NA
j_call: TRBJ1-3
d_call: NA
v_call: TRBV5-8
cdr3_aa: CASSLEVGENTIYF
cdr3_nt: TGTGCCAGCAGCCTCGAGGTCGGTGAAAACACCATATATTTT

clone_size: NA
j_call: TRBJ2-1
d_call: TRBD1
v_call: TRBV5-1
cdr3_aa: CASSGRGQGGNEQFF
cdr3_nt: TGCGCCAGCAGCGGCCGGGGACAGGGGGGCAATGAGCAGTTCTTC

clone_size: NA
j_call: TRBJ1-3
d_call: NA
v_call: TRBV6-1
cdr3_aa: CALRSDGNTIYF
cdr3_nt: TGTGCCCTGCGGTCGGATGGAAACACCATATATTTT

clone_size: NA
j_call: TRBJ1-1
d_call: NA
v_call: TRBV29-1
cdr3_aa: CSVNGNTEAFF
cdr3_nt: TGCAGCGTTAACGGGAACACTGAAGCTTTCTTT

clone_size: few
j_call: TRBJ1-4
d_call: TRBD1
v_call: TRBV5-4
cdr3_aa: CASSPSGTATNEKLFF
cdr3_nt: TGTGCCAGCAGCCCCTCCGGGACAGCAACTAATGAAAAACTGTTTTTT

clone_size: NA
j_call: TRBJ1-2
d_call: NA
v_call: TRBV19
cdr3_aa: CASRLGPLYGYTF
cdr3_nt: TGTGCCAGTAGGCTGGGGCCCCTCTATGGCTACACCTTC

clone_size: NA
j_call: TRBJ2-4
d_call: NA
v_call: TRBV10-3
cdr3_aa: CATTTDLAKNIQYF
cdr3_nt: TGTGCCACAACGACAGATCTAGCCAAAAACATTCAGTACTTC

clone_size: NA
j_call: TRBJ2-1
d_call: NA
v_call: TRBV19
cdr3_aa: CASSMASSHNEQFF
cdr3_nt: TGTGCCAGTAGTATGGCGAGTAGCCACAATGAGCAGTTCTTC

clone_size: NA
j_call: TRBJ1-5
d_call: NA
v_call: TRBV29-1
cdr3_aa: CSVEDLRPLRHSNQPQHF
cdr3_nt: TGCAGCGTTGAAGATCTTCGACCCCTGCGGCATAGCAATCAGCCCCAGCATTTT

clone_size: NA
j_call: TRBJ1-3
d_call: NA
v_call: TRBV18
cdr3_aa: CASSPMDSSSGNTIYF
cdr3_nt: TGTGCCAGCTCACCGATGGACAGTTCCTCTGGAAACACCATATATTTT

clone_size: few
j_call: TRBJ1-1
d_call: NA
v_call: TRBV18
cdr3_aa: CASSPRGPMNTEAFF
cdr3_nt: TGTGCCAGCTCACCACGGGGGCCCATGAACACTGAAGCTTTCTTT

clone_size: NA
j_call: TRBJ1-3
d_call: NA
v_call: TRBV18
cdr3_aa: CASSPTGFGNTIYF
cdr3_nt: TGTGCCAGCTCACCAACAGGGTTTGGAAACACCATATATTTT